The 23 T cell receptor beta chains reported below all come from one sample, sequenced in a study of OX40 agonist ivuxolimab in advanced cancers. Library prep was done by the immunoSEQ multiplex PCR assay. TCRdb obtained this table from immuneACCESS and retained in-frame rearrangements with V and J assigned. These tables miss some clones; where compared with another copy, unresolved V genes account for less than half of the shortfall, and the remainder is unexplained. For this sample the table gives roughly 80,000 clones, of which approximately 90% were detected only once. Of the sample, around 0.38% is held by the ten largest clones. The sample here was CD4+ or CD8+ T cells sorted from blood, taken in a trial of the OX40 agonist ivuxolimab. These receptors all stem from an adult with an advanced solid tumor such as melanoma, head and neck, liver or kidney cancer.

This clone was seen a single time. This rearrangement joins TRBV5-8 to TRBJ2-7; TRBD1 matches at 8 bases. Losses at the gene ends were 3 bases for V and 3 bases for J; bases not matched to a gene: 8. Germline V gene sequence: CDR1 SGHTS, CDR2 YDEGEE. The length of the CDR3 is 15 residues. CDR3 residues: CASSSEGQAFYEQYF. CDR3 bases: TGTGCCAGCAGCTCTGAGGGACAGGCGTTCTACGAGCAGTACTTC.

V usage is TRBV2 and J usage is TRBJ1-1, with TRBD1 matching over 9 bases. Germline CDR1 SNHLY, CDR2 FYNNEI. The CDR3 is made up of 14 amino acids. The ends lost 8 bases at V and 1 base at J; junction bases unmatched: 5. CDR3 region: CASPRDRANTEAFF. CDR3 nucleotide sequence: TGTGCCAGCCCCCGGGACAGGGCGAACACTGAAGCTTTCTTT.

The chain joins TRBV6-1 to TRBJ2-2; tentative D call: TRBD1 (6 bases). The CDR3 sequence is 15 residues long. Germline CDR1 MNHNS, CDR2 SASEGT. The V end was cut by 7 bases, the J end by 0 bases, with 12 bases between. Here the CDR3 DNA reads TGTGCCAGCAAAAGACAGGCCGCGAACACCGGGGAGCTGTTTTTT. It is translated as CASKRQAANTGELFF.

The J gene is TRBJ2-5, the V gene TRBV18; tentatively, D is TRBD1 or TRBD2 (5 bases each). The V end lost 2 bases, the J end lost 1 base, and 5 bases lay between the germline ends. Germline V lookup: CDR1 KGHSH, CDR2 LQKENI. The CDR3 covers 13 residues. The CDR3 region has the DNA TGTGCCAGCTCACCAGGGACCCAAGAGACCCAGTACTTC. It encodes CASSPGTQETQYF.

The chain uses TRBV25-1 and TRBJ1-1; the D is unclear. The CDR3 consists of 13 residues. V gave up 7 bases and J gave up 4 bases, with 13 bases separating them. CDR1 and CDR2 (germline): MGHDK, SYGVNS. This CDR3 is CASTRGISTEAFF. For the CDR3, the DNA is TGTGCCAGCACCAGAGGGATTTCCACTGAAGCTTTCTTT.

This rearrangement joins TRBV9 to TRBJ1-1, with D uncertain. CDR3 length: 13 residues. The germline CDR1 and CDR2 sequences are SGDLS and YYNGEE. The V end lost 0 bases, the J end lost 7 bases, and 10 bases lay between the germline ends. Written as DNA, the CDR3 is TGTGCCAGCAGCGTAGTTCTAAGGAGTGAAGCTTTCTTT. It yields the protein CASSVVLRSEAFF.

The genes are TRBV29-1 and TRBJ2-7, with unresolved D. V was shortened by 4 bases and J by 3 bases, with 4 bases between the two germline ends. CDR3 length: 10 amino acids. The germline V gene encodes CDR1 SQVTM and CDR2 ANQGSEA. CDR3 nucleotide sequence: TGCAGCGTTGGATTCTACGAGCAGTACTTC. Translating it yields CSVGFYEQYF.

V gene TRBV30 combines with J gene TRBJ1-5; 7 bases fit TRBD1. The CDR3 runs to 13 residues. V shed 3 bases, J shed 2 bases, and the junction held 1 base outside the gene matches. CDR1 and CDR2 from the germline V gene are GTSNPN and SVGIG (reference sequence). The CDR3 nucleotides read TGTGCCTGGAGCGGACAGGGCAATCAGCCCCAGCATTTT. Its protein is CAWSGQGNQPQHF. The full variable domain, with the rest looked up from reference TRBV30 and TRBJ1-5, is SQTIHQWPATLVQPVGSPLSLECTVEGTSNPNLYWYRQAAGRGLQLLFYSVGIGQISSEVPQNLSASRPQDRQFILSSKKLLLSDSGFYLCAWSGQGNQPQHFGDGTRLSIL.

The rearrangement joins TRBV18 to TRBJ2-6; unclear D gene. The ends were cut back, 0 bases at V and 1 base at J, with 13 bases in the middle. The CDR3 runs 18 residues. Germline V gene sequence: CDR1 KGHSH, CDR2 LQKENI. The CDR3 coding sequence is TGTGCCAGCTCACCACCGAACAGCCCAGAATCTGGGGCCAACGTCCTGACTTTC. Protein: CASSPPNSPESGANVLTF.

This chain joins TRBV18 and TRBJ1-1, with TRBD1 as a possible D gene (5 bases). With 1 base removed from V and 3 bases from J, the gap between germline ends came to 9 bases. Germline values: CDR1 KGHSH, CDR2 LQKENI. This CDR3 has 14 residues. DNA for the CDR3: TGTGCCAGCTCACCACGTAAGGGACACACTGAAGCTTTCTTT. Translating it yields CASSPRKGHTEAFF.

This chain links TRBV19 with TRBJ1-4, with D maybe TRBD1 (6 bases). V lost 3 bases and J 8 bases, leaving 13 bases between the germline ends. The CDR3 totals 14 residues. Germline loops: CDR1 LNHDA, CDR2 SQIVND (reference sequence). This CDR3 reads CASSITQGREKLFF. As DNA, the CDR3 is TGTGCCAGTAGTATTACCCAGGGGAGGGAAAAACTGTTTTTT.

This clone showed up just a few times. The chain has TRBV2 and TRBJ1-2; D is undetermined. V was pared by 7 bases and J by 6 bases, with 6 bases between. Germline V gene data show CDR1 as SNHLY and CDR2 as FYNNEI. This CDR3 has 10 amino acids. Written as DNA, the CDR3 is TGTGCCAGCACGACGGATGGCTACACCTTC. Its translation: CASTTDGYTF. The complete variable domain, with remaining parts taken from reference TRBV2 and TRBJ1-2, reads EPEVTQTPSHQVTQMGQEVILRCVPISNHLYFYWYRQILGQKVEFLVSFYNNEISEKSEIFDDQFSVERPDGSNFTLKIRSTKLEDSAMYFCASTTDGYTFGSGTRLTVV.

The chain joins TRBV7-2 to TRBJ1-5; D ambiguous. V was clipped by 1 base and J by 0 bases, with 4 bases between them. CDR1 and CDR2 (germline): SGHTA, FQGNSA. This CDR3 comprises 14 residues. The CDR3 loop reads CASSLEHSNQPQHF. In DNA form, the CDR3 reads TGTGCCAGCAGCTTAGAACATAGCAATCAGCCCCAGCATTTT.

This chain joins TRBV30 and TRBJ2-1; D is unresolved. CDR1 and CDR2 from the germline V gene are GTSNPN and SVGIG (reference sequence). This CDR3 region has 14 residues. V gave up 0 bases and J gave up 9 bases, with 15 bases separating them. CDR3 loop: CAWSVGRTSSEQFF. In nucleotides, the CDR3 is TGTGCCTGGAGTGTAGGCCGTACAAGTAGTGAGCAGTTCTTC.

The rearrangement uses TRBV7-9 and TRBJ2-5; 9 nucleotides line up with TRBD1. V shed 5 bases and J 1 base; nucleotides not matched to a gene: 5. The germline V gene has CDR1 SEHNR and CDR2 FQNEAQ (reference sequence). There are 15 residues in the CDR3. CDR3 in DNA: TGTGCCAGCAGCACTGACAGGGGGGCCCAAGAGACCCAGTACTTC. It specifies CASSTDRGAQETQYF.

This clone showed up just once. CDR3 sequence: CASMSGNYGYTF. In nucleotides, the CDR3 is TGTGCCAGCATGTCGGGGAACTATGGCTACACCTTC. The chain employs TRBV6-5 and TRBJ1-2; D is ambiguous. The ends were cut back, 7 bases at V and 2 bases at J, with 8 bases in the middle. In germline, CDR1 is MNHEY, CDR2 SVGAGI. This CDR3 spans 12 amino acids.

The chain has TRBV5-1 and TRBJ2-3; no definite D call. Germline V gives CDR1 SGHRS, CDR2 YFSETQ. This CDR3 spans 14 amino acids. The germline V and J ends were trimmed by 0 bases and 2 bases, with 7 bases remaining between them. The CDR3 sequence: CASSLEQITDTQYF. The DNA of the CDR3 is TGCGCCAGCAGCTTGGAACAGATCACAGATACGCAGTATTTT.

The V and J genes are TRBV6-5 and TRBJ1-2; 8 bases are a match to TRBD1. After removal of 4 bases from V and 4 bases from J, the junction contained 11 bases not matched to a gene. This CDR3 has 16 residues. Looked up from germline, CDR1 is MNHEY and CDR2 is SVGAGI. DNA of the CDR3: TGTGCCAGCAGTTCCCCCCGGACAGGGACGTTCTATGGCTACACCTTC. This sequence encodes CASSSPRTGTFYGYTF.

The CDR3, as DNA: TGTGCCATCAGTAGGACTAGCGGGAGCGGCCAAGAGACCCAGTACTTC. This encodes CAISRTSGSGQETQYF. The rearrangement links TRBV10-3 to TRBJ2-5; TRBD2 agrees at 13 bases. Germline V gene lookup returns CDR1 ENHRY and CDR2 SYGVKD. This CDR3 is built from 16 residues. V was clipped by 5 bases and J by 1 base; unmatched bases: 4.

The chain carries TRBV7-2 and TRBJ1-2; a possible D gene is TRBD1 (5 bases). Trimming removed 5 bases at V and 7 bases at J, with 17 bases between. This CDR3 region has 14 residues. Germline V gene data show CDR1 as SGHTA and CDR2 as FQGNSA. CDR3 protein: CASSQDYGTRGYTF. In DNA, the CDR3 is TGTGCCAGCAGCCAAGACTATGGGACCCGTGGCTACACCTTC.

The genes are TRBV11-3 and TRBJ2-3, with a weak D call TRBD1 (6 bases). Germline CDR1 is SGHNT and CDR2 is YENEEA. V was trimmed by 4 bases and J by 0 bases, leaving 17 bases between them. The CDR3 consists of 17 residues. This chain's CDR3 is CASSSTPRGASTDTQYF. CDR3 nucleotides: TGTGCCAGCAGCTCCACCCCCAGGGGAGCGAGCACAGATACGCAGTATTTT. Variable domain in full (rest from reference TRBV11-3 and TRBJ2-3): EAGVVQSPRYKIIEKKQPVAFWCNPISGHNTLYWYLQNLGQGPELLIRYENEEAVDDSQLPKDRFSAERLKGVDSTLKIQPAELGDSAVYLCASSSTPRGASTDTQYFGPGTRLTVL.

The CDR3, as DNA: TGTGCCAGCGGCACGACTAGCGGGCTTCTCTTCGGGGAGCTGTTTTTT. Protein product: CASGTTSGLLFGELFF. The chain has TRBV25-1 and TRBJ2-2; 10 bases align to TRBD2. The CDR3 spans 16 residues. V gave up 8 bases and J gave up 7 bases; unmatched junction bases: 13. Germline V CDR1 and CDR2: MGHDK, SYGVNS.

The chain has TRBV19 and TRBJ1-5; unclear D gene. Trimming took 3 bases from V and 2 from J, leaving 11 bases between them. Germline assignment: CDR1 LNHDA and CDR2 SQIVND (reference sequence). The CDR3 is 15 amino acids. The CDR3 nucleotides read TGTGCCAGTAGTATTGGGAACATCCGCAATCAGCCCCAGCATTTT. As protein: CASSIGNIRNQPQHF.